The 16 T cell receptor beta chains below all came from one sample that was sequenced in a study of blood T cell repertoires in COVID-19. Assay used: immunoSEQ multiplex PCR; TCRdb lists only in-frame clones, some missing. The table includes 310,000 or so clones, roughly nine tenths detected once. Source material: peripheral blood. The receptors were gathered from a woman between 45 and 60 years old who had recovered from COVID-19.

This chain uses TRBV19 with TRBJ2-1; 7 bases are shared with TRBD1. There are 15 residues in the CDR3. Looked up from germline, CDR1 is LNHDA and CDR2 is SQIVND (reference sequence). V lost 4 bases, J lost 3 bases, and 6 bases stayed unmatched. CDR3 bases: TGTGCCAGTAGTAAGGACAGGACTTACTACAATGAGCAGTTCTTC. This encodes CASSKDRTYYNEQFF.

The V and J genes are TRBV3-1 (or the pseudogene TRBV3-2) and TRBJ2-7, with D uncertain. The CDR3 length is 13 residues. The ends were cut back, 2 bases at V and 6 bases at J, with 11 bases in the middle. Germline CDR1 and CDR2: LGHDT and YNNKEL (reference sequence). DNA for the CDR3: TGTGCCAGCAGCCAATCTCCCCCGGGCGAGCAGTACTTC. Its translation is CASSQSPPGEQYF.

This clone was seen a handful of times. The chain uses TRBV6-1 and TRBJ2-3; 11 nucleotides match TRBD2. The CDR3 is 16 residues long. V lost 0 bases, J lost 2 bases, and 1 base stayed unmatched. Germline CDR1 MNHNS, CDR2 SASEGT. The CDR3 spells CASSEASGGATDTQYF. CDR3 in DNA: TGTGCCAGCAGTGAAGCTAGCGGGGGGGCCACAGATACGCAGTATTTT.

The chain combines TRBV2 with TRBJ2-3; 10 bases agree with TRBD2. This CDR3 comprises 16 residues. The V and J ends lost 2 bases and 1 base, in that order; junction bases with no gene match: 3. Germline values: CDR1 SNHLY, CDR2 FYNNEI. CDR3 DNA: TGTGCCAGCAGTGAATTAGCGGGAGGCCGCACAGATACGCAGTATTTT. Translated: CASSELAGGRTDTQYF. The whole variable domain, remainder taken from reference TRBV2 and TRBJ2-3, is EPEVTQTPSHQVTQMGQEVILRCVPISNHLYFYWYRQILGQKVEFLVSFYNNEISEKSEIFDDQFSVERPDGSNFTLKIRSTKLEDSAMYFCASSELAGGRTDTQYFGPGTRLTVL.

The chain has TRBV5-6 and TRBJ2-1; 8 nucleotides line up with TRBD1. This CDR3 spans 17 amino acids. Germline V CDR1 and CDR2: SGHDT, YYEEEE. The trim removed 3 bases at V and 6 bases at J, leaving 14 bases unmatched. CDR3 nucleotide sequence: TGTGCCAGCAGCTCCCGGGACAGGTTGGGGGTGGGCAATGAGCAGTTCTTC. This gives the protein CASSSRDRLGVGNEQFF.

CDR3 DNA sequence: TGTGCCAGCAGTGACCTCGGACAGGGCAATGAAAAACTGTTTTTT. Amino acids: CASSDLGQGNEKLFF. This chain connects TRBV2 to TRBJ1-4; 8 nucleotides agree with TRBD1. CDR1 is SNHLY, CDR2 FYNNEI, per germline. This CDR3 is 15 amino acids long. J was trimmed by 5 bases and V by 3 bases; bases with no gene match: 5.

The J gene is TRBJ2-5, the V gene TRBV2, with 8 bases lining up with TRBD2. Trimming removed 4 bases from V and 4 bases from J; junction bases left unmatched: 11. Per germline, CDR1 SNHLY and CDR2 FYNNEI. The CDR3 has 16 amino acids. CDR3 protein: CASSVVGGGNGETQYF. The CDR3 DNA is TGTGCCAGCAGTGTAGTAGGCGGGGGGAATGGAGAGACCCAGTACTTC.

The chain employs TRBV2 and TRBJ2-7; 7 bases match TRBD2. V shed 2 bases, J shed 8 bases, and the junction held 3 bases outside the gene matches. The CDR3 consists of 12 residues. CDR1 is SNHLY, CDR2 FYNNEI, per germline. The DNA for the CDR3 is TGTGCCAGCAGTGAACTAGCGGTAAAGCAGTACTTC. This encodes CASSELAVKQYF.

This clone was seen a few times. The V and J genes are TRBV5-4 and TRBJ2-7, with 11 bases fitting TRBD2. This CDR3 is 15 amino acids long. Germline loops: CDR1 SGHNT, CDR2 YYREEE (reference sequence). The junction had 5 bases not matched to a gene; V was cut back by 6 bases and J by 0 bases. CDR3 nucleotides: TGTGCCAGCAACCCTAGCGGGGGGCCCTCCTACGAGCAGTACTTC. This sequence encodes CASNPSGGPSYEQYF.

The chain joins TRBV19 to TRBJ1-3; 7 bases agree with TRBD1. V was clipped by 7 bases and J by 0 bases; unmatched bases: 6. The CDR3 covers 15 residues. Looked up from germline, CDR1 is LNHDA and CDR2 is SQIVND (reference sequence). CDR3 DNA sequence: TGTGCCAGTATGGACAGGAGATCCTCTGGAAACACCATATATTTT. Translated, it gives CASMDRRSSGNTIYF. Variable domain in full (rest from reference TRBV19 and TRBJ1-3): DGGITQSPKYLFRKEGQNVTLSCEQNLNHDAMYWYRQDPGQGLRLIYYSQIVNDFQKGDIAEGYSVSREKKESFPLTVTSAQKNPTAFYLCASMDRRSSGNTIYFGEGSWLTVV.

The chain is built from TRBV3-1 (or the pseudogene TRBV3-2) and TRBJ1-3; D remains unclear. CDR1 and CDR2 (germline): LGHDT, YNNKEL (reference sequence). V dropped 4 bases and J dropped 4 bases, with 8 bases sitting between them. The CDR3 has 13 residues. The CDR3: CASSLILGNTIYF. The CDR3 DNA follows: TGTGCCAGCAGCCTCATACTGGGAAACACCATATATTTT.

The chain has TRBV30 and TRBJ2-7; TRBD1 matches 9 bases. There are 14 residues in the CDR3. Germline V gives CDR1 GTSNPN, CDR2 SVGIG (reference sequence). V dropped 2 bases and J dropped 6; count of bases not matched to a gene: 8. The CDR3 spells CAWSPVGQGGEQYF. As DNA, the CDR3 is TGTGCCTGGAGTCCAGTGGGACAGGGTGGCGAGCAGTACTTC.

The J gene is TRBJ2-4, the V gene TRBV4-3, with 10 positions matching TRBD2. The germline V gene has CDR1 LGHNA and CDR2 YSLEER. Losses at the gene ends were 0 bases for V and 7 bases for J; bases not matched to a gene: 3. The CDR3 is 15 amino acids. CDR3 protein: CASSQESGRANIQYF. The CDR3 DNA is TGCGCCAGCAGCCAAGAAAGCGGGAGGGCCAACATTCAGTACTTC.

This clone was picked up a small number of times. The chain uses TRBV19 and TRBJ1-2, with 9 positions matching TRBD1. The CDR3 length is 16 residues. Germline V gene data show CDR1 as LNHDA and CDR2 as SQIVND (reference sequence). V gave up 2 bases and J gave up 5 bases; unmatched junction bases: 9. The CDR3, as DNA: TGTGCCAGTAGTATAAGGTGGGACAGGGCCTTATATGGCTACACCTTC. This codes for CASSIRWDRALYGYTF.

This chain connects TRBV7-8 to TRBJ1-1, with D possibly matching TRBD1 (5 bases). Trimming removed 1 base at V and 4 bases at J, with 22 bases between. CDR1 and CDR2 (germline): SGHVS, FQNEAQ. This CDR3 region has 18 residues. This CDR3 is CASSLGPRGVNFGTEAFF. CDR3 DNA: TGTGCCAGCAGCTTAGGCCCAAGGGGCGTAAATTTTGGCACTGAAGCTTTCTTT.

As to this clone: An end of the junction does not agree with germline; a read error may underlie this. The chain carries TRBV7-7 and TRBJ2-1; 9 nucleotides agree with TRBD2. Germline assignment: CDR1 SSHAT and CDR2 FNYEAQ (reference sequence). This CDR3 comprises 15 residues. The CDR3 reads CASSPSSGGGNEQFF. For the CDR3, the DNA is TGTGCTAGCAGCCCGAGTAGCGGGGGTGGAAATGAGCAGTTCTTC.